This T cell receptor (beta chain) was sequenced during a study of blood T cell repertoires in COVID-19. V shed 1 base, J shed 13 bases, and the junction held 10 bases outside the gene matches. CDR3 size: 15 residues. The germline V gene has CDR1 SGHTA and CDR2 FQGNSA. TCRdb's copy holds only in-frame clones and misses some; the assay was immunoSEQ multiplex PCR. This table has some 99,000 clones, over 80% appearing once. Sequencing was performed on peripheral blood. The V call is TRBV7-2, the J call TRBJ2-5; 12 nucleotides align to TRBD2. The TCR comes from a woman aged 55-70 years with acute or convalescent COVID-19. DNA of the CDR3: TGTGCCAGCAGCTTAGTGTGGACTAGCGGGACCCCCTGGTACTTC. This codes for CASSLVWTSGTPWYF. Using reference TRBV7-2 and TRBJ2-5 for the parts outside the CDR3, the full variable domain is GAGVSQSPSNKVTEKGKDVELRCDPISGHTALYWYRQSLGQGLEFLIYFQGNSAPDKSGLPSDRFSAERTGGSVSTLTIQRTQQEDSAVYLCASSLVWTSGTPWYFGPGTRLLVL.